This T cell receptor (beta chain) originates from a study of blood T cells in healthy people across ages. Then a second PCR, running roughly 7 to 11 cycles, was carried out with a sample-barcoded 5' primer and a J-beta primer mix. TCRdb analysed the 5' RACE reads with MiXCR anew, one entry per CDR3 protein. This table holds roughly 800,000 distinct CDR3 sequences, 20% to 25% found once. The V segment lost 1 base and the J segment 2 bases; nucleotides outside the gene matches: 6. This CDR3 spans 16 amino acids. The germline V gene encodes CDR1 SGHTA and CDR2 FQGNSA. The sample was also reused in another study, on T cells of mothers and their children.

The chain couples TRBV7-2 to TRBJ2-5, with 8 nucleotides matching TRBD1. Sequenced material: blood. The origin of this receptor is a boy younger than 18 in good health. CDR3 protein: CASSLGRTGGQETQYF. As DNA, the CDR3 is TGTGCCAGCAGCTTAGGGCGTACAGGGGGACAAGAGACCCAGTACTTC.